The clone carrying this T cell receptor (beta chain) was observed a handful of times. Its antigen is not known. These data belong to a study of T-cell memory formation after mild COVID-19. Study-level points and caveats: Cross-reactive memory apparently joined, as some responding clones appeared in pre-infection memory.

Trimming removed 5 bases from V and 1 base from J; junction bases left unmatched: 4. The germline V gene has CDR1 LGHNA and CDR2 YNFKEQ. The CDR3 is 14 amino acids. Amplification by 5'RACE using constant-segment primers produced TCR alpha and TCR beta cDNA libraries that carried sample barcodes and UMIs. TCRdb ran MiXCR on the 5' RACE reads and lists one entry per CDR3 protein. Of 200,000 to 300,000 distinct CDR3 sequences listed, over 8.5% are singletons. The V call is TRBV4-2, the J call TRBJ2-5, with 7 bases fitting TRBD2. The source is a man younger than 30 who had mild COVID-19 (a few samples of this study predate the infection). Cell type and time point are not known. The sequenced sample was PBMCs or a T cell subset sorted from them (not recorded which). CDR3 residues: CASSYGGFQETQYF. The CDR3 coding sequence is TGTGCCAGCAGCTACGGGGGGTTCCAAGAGACCCAGTACTTC.